This T cell receptor beta chain was observed in a study of cytomegalovirus exposure and HLA in healthy donors. Study-level background: Unique TCRs numbering 75 million to 95 million, obtained from HLA-typed donors, made up an early data release.

Worth noting for this clone: What it binds is unknown.

Whole-study results and caveats: Reported results showed that the classifier diagnosed cytomegalovirus status with high specificity and sensitivity. The study listed approximately 160 cytomegalovirus-associated TCR beta chains. Presence/absence analysis assumed near-uniform sequencing depth across donors.

The primer mix had 60 Vbeta and 13 Jbeta primers. TCRdb's copy holds only in-frame clones and misses some; the assay was immunoSEQ multiplex PCR. The table lists about 170,000 clones, roughly 84% of them singletons, with approximately 1.5% in the top ten. The specimen sequenced was PBMCs. This TCR came from a male donor in good health and CMV-seronegative.

CDR3 sequence reads: CASSYSWGVGNEQFF. The CDR3 nucleotides are TGTGCCAGCAGTTACAGCTGGGGAGTAGGGAATGAGCAGTTCTTC. V usage is TRBV6-5 and J usage is TRBJ2-1; D perhaps matches TRBD2 (5 bases). Per germline, CDR1 MNHEY and CDR2 SVGAGI. This CDR3 comprises 15 residues. V lost 2 bases, J lost 7 bases, and 15 bases lay in between.